This T cell receptor (beta chain) is drawn from a study of CD8+CD57+ T cells in acquired aplastic anemia. Study at large: CD4+ and CD8+ cells, once sorted, gave DNA averaging around 3.2 ug.

Template material for TCR beta VDJ and CDR3 profiling consisted of genomic DNA. Each CDR3 protein is one row after TCRdb ran MiXCR on the reads. The data hold about 160,000 distinct CDR3 sequences, with about two thirds observed a single time. This CDR3 is built from 15 residues. The ends lost 8 bases at V and 0 bases at J; junction bases unmatched: 2. Germline assignment: CDR1 LNHDA and CDR2 SQIVND (reference sequence). Before being chosen for sequencing, patients had shown CD8+CD57+ cell expansion by flow cytometry. Among the patients, none had received any therapy at the time of blood sampling. This sequence was found in a human donor with aplastic anemia. The chain joins TRBV19 to TRBJ2-6; TRBD1 matches 9 bases. Material: sorted CD4+, CD8+, or CD8+CD57+ T cells (not recorded which) from PBMCs. DNA for the CDR3: TGTGCCAGTGGGGACAGGGTCTCTGGGGCCAACGTCCTGACTTTC. Translating it yields CASGDRVSGANVLTF.